A single sample gave rise to the 24 T cell receptor beta chains below, sequenced in a study of Ad26.COV2.S vaccination and SARS-CoV-2 variants. TCRdb's copy holds only in-frame clones and misses some; the assay was immunoSEQ multiplex PCR. The data hold hundreds of thousands of clones, with about 89% observed a single time. The treatment here: around 19 received Ad26.COV2.S at low or high dose, single or two shots; 5 received placebo; per-sample allocation not given. Samples were taken on day 63 after the first vaccine or placebo injection. The sequencing here drew on peripheral blood, taken in a trial of Ad26.COV2.S vaccine versus placebo. The source of these receptors is a person aged 18-65 years who received the Ad26.COV2.S COVID-19 vaccine or a placebo.

The chain joins TRBV3-1 (or the pseudogene TRBV3-2) to TRBJ2-2, with D tentatively TRBD1 (6 bases). Trimming pared 3 bases from V and 0 bases from J, leaving 11 bases between. This CDR3 contains 16 residues. Per the germline V gene, CDR1 is LGHDT and CDR2 is YNNKEL (reference sequence). In DNA, the CDR3 is TGTGCCAGCAGCCATAAGGGACACCCGAACACCGGGGAGCTGTTTTTT. Protein: CASSHKGHPNTGELFF.

This clone was found a few times. The chain carries TRBV28 and TRBJ1-5, with 8 bases identical to TRBD1. Germline CDR1 and CDR2: MDHEN and SYDVKM. The J segment lost 4 bases and the V segment lost 5 bases, leaving 10 bases of the junction unmatched. This CDR3 is 16 amino acids long. The CDR3 region is CASSELGTGENQPQHF. DNA for the CDR3: TGTGCCAGCAGTGAACTTGGGACAGGTGAAAATCAGCCCCAGCATTTT.

The chain uses TRBV27 and TRBJ1-6, with TRBD1 matching 7 bases. The CDR3 is 16 residues long. Germline trimming cut 5 bases from V and 0 bases from J; bases unmatched to any gene: 4. Germline values: CDR1 MNHEY, CDR2 SMNVEV (reference sequence). The CDR3: CASSGDSSSYNSPLHF. The CDR3 DNA is TGTGCCAGCAGTGGGGACAGCAGCTCCTATAATTCACCCCTCCACTTT.

V usage is TRBV2 and J usage is TRBJ2-1, with D perhaps matching TRBD2 (6 bases). From germline, CDR1 is SNHLY and CDR2 FYNNEI. The V end lost 3 bases, the J end lost 4 bases, and 10 bases lay between the germline ends. The CDR3 contains 14 residues. Here the CDR3 DNA reads TGTGCCAGCAGTGACAGGACTACTTACAATGAGCAGTTCTTC. Its translation is CASSDRTTYNEQFF.

This chain joins TRBV11-2 and TRBJ2-7; D uncertain. The CDR3 contains 11 residues. Looked up from germline, CDR1 is SGHAT and CDR2 is FQNNGV. V lost 4 bases and J lost 1, with 2 bases in between. For the CDR3, the DNA is TGTGCCAGCAGCTGGTCCTACGAGCAGTACTTC. Protein sequence: CASSWSYEQYF.

The V call is TRBV5-1, the J call TRBJ2-7; 7 bases line up with TRBD2. The CDR3 extends over 13 amino acids. V was pared by 1 base and J by 4 bases, with 2 bases of the junction left unmatched. Germline lookup yields CDR1 SGHRS and CDR2 YFSETQ. The CDR3 DNA is TGCGCCAGCAGCTTGCCACTAGCGTACGAGCAGTACTTC. Its protein is CASSLPLAYEQYF.

The chain joins TRBV7-8 to TRBJ1-2; TRBD1 is a possible D gene (6 bases). The CDR3 totals 15 residues. Germline V gene lookup returns CDR1 SGHVS and CDR2 FQNEAQ. Trimming took 5 bases from V and 4 from J, leaving 17 bases between them. The CDR3, as DNA: TGTGCCAGCAGCGAGCGACAGGCCGCGAGCTATGGCTACACCTTC. Its translation is CASSERQAASYGYTF.

CDR3 sequence reads: CASSRYRQTRDTEAFF. In DNA, the CDR3 is TGTGCCAGCTCACGGTACCGACAAACCAGAGACACTGAAGCTTTCTTT. V usage is TRBV18 and J usage is TRBJ1-1; D is unresolved. This CDR3 is built from 16 residues. Germline-derived CDR1 and CDR2 are KGHSH and LQKENI. V shed 4 bases and J shed 3 bases, with 18 bases lying between them.

The CDR3 coding sequence is TGTGCCAGCAGTTTCCGAGGTGAAGCTTTCTTT. Translated, it gives CASSFRGEAFF. V and J are TRBV12-3 or TRBV12-4 and TRBJ1-1; D ambiguous. The CDR3 consists of 11 residues. The V and J ends lost 3 bases and 7 bases respectively, with 6 bases between them.

This sequence joins TRBV5-1 and TRBJ1-4; D perhaps matches TRBD1 (5 bases). With 4 bases removed from V and 7 bases from J, the gap between germline ends came to 17 bases. CDR1 and CDR2 from the germline V gene are SGHRS and YFSETQ. CDR3 length: 15 amino acids. CDR3: CASSPGVGRVEKLFF. CDR3 bases: TGCGCCAGCAGCCCGGGGGTAGGCAGGGTTGAAAAACTGTTTTTT.

This clone was recorded only once. V is TRBV5-4 and J is TRBJ1-5, with a possible D match to TRBD1 (5 bases). CDR3 size: 19 residues. Trimming pared 2 bases from V and 3 bases from J, leaving 24 bases between. CDR1 is SGHNT and CDR2 is YYREEE in the germline V gene (reference sequence). CDR3 sequence (DNA): TGTGCCAGCAGCTTACTGGAGAGGGGCCCCTCACCTTTCAATCAGCCCCAGCATTTT. It yields the protein CASSLLERGPSPFNQPQHF.

The V call is TRBV6-5, the J call TRBJ2-7, with 7 bases identical to TRBD1. The junction had 7 bases not matched to a gene; V was cut back by 4 bases and J by 7 bases. The CDR3 is 13 residues long. Germline-derived CDR1 and CDR2 are MNHEY and SVGAGI. Here the CDR3 DNA reads TGTGCCAGCAGTTCCGGACAGGACTGGGAGCAGTACTTC. Its protein product is CASSSGQDWEQYF.

J is TRBJ1-6 and V is TRBV2, with 8 positions matching TRBD1. The length of the CDR3 is 14 residues. Trimming took 11 bases from V and 4 from J; bases not matched to a gene: 7. CDR1 and CDR2 from the germline V gene are SNHLY and FYNNEI. In DNA, the CDR3 is TGTGCCCTATCGGACAGGGCTTATAATTCACCCCTCCACTTT. The encoded protein is CALSDRAYNSPLHF.

The J gene is TRBJ2-5, the V gene TRBV12-5; 8 bases agree with TRBD1. The CDR3 runs 15 residues. Trimming took 3 bases from V and 4 from J; bases not matched to a gene: 7. Germline CDR1 is LGHNT and CDR2 is FRNRAP. The CDR3, as DNA: TGTGCTAGTGGTTTTGGTTGGACAGGGTCAGAGACCCAGTACTTC. Its translation is CASGFGWTGSETQYF.

V is TRBV30 and J is TRBJ1-6; D remains unclear. V dropped 5 bases and J dropped 10 bases, with 15 bases sitting between them. The CDR3 spans 13 residues. The germline gives CDR1 GTSNPN, CDR2 SVGIG (reference sequence). Here the CDR3 reads CAWARVGGSPLHF. The CDR3 coding sequence is TGTGCCTGGGCTCGGGTTGGCGGATCACCCCTCCACTTT.

This clone was seen only a few times. This chain joins TRBV19 and TRBJ2-2; D not certain. V was shortened by 4 bases and J by 0 bases, with 9 bases between the two germline ends. This CDR3 region has 15 residues. Germline V gene sequence: CDR1 LNHDA, CDR2 SQIVND (reference sequence). CDR3 residues: CASSNFGANTGELFF. The CDR3 DNA reads TGTGCCAGTAGTAATTTTGGGGCGAACACCGGGGAGCTGTTTTTT.

The chain links TRBV21-1 to TRBJ1-5; the DNA was not compared with TRBD1, the D call given in the table. TRBV21-1 is a documented pseudogene. The CDR3 runs to 16 residues. CDR3 sequence: CASSKVDRGEGQPQHF. CDR3 nucleotide sequence: TGTGCCAGCAGCAAAGTTGACAGGGGAGAAGGTCAGCCCCAGCATTTT.

This clone occurred once. This sequence joins TRBV6-1 and TRBJ2-7; D might be TRBD1 or TRBD2, each matching 5 bases. The V gene's germline CDR1 is MNHNS and CDR2 SASEGT. This CDR3 region has 14 residues. V was cut by 2 bases and J by 2 bases, with 10 bases left in between. CDR3 in amino acids: CASSERDLAYEQYF. The CDR3 DNA follows: TGTGCCAGCAGTGAAAGGGACCTGGCCTACGAGCAGTACTTC.

The chain links TRBV27 to TRBJ2-2; D call uncertain. V lost 1 base and J 1 base, leaving 7 bases between the germline ends. Germline assignment: CDR1 MNHEY and CDR2 SMNVEV (reference sequence). The CDR3 length is 15 residues. The CDR3 DNA is TGTGCCAGCAGTTTATTCGGGCAGAACACCGGGGAGCTGTTTTTT. This translates into CASSLFGQNTGELFF.

V gene TRBV7-8 combines with J gene TRBJ1-4, with D maybe TRBD1 (5 bases). Germline lookup yields CDR1 SGHVS and CDR2 FQNEAQ. V was trimmed by 2 bases and J by 9 bases, leaving 16 bases between them. The CDR3 is 15 amino acids. The CDR3 DNA follows: TGTGCCAGCAGCTTACAATCGGGGGGTCAGAAAAAACTGTTTTTT. Translation gives CASSLQSGGQKKLFF. The whole variable domain, remainder taken from reference TRBV7-8 and TRBJ1-4, is GAGVSQSPRYKVAKRGQDVALRCDPISGHVSLFWYQQALGQGPEFLTYFQNEAQLDKSGLPSDRFFAERPEGSVSTLKIQRTQQEDSAVYLCASSLQSGGQKKLFFGSGTQLSVL.

This clone was recorded once. The V call is TRBV11-2, the J call TRBJ1-5; 8 bases map to TRBD1. Germline CDR1 and CDR2: SGHAT and FQNNGV. The CDR3 extends over 14 amino acids. V lost 5 bases and J lost 6; bases outside the gene matches: 6. The DNA of the CDR3 is TGTGCCAGCAGCCCCGGACAGGGAGCTCAGCCCCAGCATTTT. This sequence encodes CASSPGQGAQPQHF. The entire variable domain, with the rest obtained from reference TRBV11-2 and TRBJ1-5, is as follows: EAGVAQSPRYKIIEKRQSVAFWCNPISGHATLYWYQQILGQGPKLLIQFQNNGVVDDSQLPKDRFSAERLKGVDSTLKIQPAKLEDSAVYLCASSPGQGAQPQHFGDGTRLSIL.

The V call is TRBV6-2 or TRBV6-3, the J call TRBJ1-1; 10 nucleotides align to TRBD1. Germline CDR1 reads MNHEY; CDR2 reads SVGEGT. With 3 bases clipped from V and 7 bases from J, the junction kept 5 bases outside the gene matches. This CDR3 spans 14 amino acids. The CDR3 is CASSYDRGLVEAFF. CDR3 DNA sequence: TGTGCCAGCAGTTATGACAGGGGGCTCGTTGAAGCTTTCTTT.

The chain employs TRBV3-1 (or the pseudogene TRBV3-2) and TRBJ2-7, with TRBD2 identical over 15 bases. Trimming took 4 bases from V and 1 from J; bases not matched to a gene: 8. This CDR3 contains 18 residues. CDR1 is LGHDT, CDR2 YNNKEL, per germline (reference sequence). The CDR3 region has the DNA TGTGCCAGCAGCCGCGACCTCGGACTAGCGGGAGGGTCCTACGAGCAGTACTTC. Its translation: CASSRDLGLAGGSYEQYF.

V is TRBV20-1 and J is TRBJ2-3; no clear D gene. CDR1 is DFQATT, CDR2 SNEGSKA, per germline (reference sequence). This CDR3 spans 11 amino acids. V lost 0 bases, J lost 8 bases, and 6 bases lay in between. CDR3: CSARDMGTQYF. The DNA for the CDR3 is TGCAGTGCTAGAGACATGGGTACGCAGTATTTT.